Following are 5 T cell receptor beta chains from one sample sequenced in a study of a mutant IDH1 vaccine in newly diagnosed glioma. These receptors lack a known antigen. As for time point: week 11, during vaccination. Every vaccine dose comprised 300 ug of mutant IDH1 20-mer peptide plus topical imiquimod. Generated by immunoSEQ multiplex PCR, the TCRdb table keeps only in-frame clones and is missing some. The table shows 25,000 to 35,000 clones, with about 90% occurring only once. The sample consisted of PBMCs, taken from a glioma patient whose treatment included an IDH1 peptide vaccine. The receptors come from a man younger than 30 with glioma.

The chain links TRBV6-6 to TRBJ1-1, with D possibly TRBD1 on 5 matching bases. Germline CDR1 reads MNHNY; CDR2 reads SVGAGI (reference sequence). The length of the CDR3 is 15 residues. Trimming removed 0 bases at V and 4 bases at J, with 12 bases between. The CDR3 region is CASSYSDQGPTEAFF. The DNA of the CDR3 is TGTGCCAGCAGTTACTCGGACCAGGGCCCCACTGAAGCTTTCTTT.

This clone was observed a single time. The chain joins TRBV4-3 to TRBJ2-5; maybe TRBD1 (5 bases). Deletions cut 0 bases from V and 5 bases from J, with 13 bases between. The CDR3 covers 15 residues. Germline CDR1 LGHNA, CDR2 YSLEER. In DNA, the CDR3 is TGCGCCAGCAGCCAAGATGCAGGGTATGGTGAGACCCAGTACTTC. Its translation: CASSQDAGYGETQYF.

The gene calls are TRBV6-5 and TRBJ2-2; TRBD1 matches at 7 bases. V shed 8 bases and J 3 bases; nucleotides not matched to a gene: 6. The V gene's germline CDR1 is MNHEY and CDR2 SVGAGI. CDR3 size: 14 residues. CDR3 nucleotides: TGTGCCAGCGCCCGGGACAGTTACACCGGGGAGCTGTTTTTT. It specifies CASARDSYTGELFF.

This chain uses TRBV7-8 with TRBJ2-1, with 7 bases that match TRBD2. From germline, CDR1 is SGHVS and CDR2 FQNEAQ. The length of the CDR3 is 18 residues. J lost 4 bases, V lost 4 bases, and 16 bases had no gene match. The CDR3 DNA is TGTGCCAGCAGCTCGGCGACATTAGCGGGTTCGAGATACAATGAGCAGTTCTTC. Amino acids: CASSSATLAGSRYNEQFF.

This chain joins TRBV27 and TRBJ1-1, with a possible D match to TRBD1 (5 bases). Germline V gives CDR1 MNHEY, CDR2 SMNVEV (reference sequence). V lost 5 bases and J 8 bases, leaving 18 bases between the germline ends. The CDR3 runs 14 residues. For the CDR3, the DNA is TGTGCCAGCAGTCCCTACGGGACGCCTCTCGAAGCTTTCTTT. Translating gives CASSPYGTPLEAFF.